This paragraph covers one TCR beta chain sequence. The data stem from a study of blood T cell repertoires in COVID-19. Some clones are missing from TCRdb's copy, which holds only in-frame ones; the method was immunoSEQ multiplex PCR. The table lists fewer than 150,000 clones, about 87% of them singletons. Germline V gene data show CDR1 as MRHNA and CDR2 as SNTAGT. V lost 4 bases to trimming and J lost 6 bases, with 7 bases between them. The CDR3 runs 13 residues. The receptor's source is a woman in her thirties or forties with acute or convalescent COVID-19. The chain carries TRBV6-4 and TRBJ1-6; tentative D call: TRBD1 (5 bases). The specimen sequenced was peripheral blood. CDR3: CASSGQPNSPLHF. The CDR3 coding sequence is TGTGCCAGCAGTGGACAGCCTAATTCACCCCTCCACTTT.